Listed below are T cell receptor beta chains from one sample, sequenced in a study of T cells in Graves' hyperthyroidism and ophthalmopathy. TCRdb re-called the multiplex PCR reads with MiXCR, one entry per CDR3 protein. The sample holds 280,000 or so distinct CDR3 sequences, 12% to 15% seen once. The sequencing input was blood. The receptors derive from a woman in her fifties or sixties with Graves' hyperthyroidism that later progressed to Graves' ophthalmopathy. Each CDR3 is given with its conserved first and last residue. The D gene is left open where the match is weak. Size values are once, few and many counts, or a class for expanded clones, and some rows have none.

cdr3_aa: CASSDQGEETQYF
cdr3_nt: TGCGCCAGCAGTGACCAGGGTGAGGAGACCCAGTACTTC
v_call: TRBV10-2
cdr3_length: 13
j_call: TRBJ2-5
d_call: .
clone_size: few

cdr3_aa: CASSPRTVDYEQYF
cdr3_nt: TGTGCCAGCAGCCCGAGGACAGTAGACTACGAGCAGTACTTC
v_call: TRBV11-1
cdr3_length: 14
j_call: TRBJ2-7
d_call: .
clone_size: .

cdr3_aa: CASSPLGARNTEAFF
cdr3_nt: TGTGCCAGCAGCCCCCTAGGGGCTCGGAACACTGAAGCTTTCTTT
v_call: TRBV7-2
cdr3_length: 15
j_call: TRBJ1-1
d_call: .
clone_size: many

cdr3_aa: CASSHPTGRTEAFF
cdr3_nt: TGCGCCAGCAGCCACCCCACAGGGAGAACTGAAGCTTTCTTT
v_call: TRBV4-1
cdr3_length: 14
j_call: TRBJ1-1
d_call: .
clone_size: .

cdr3_aa: CASSYIGDTQYF
cdr3_nt: TGTGCCAGCAGCTACATCGGAGATACGCAGTATTTT
v_call: TRBV2
cdr3_length: 12
j_call: TRBJ2-3
d_call: .
clone_size: many

cdr3_aa: CASSFFRERYEQYF
cdr3_nt: TGTGCCAGCAGTTTCTTCCGGGAGCGTTACGAGCAGTACTTC
v_call: TRBV6-2/TRBV6-3
cdr3_length: 14
j_call: TRBJ2-7
d_call: .
clone_size: many

cdr3_aa: CACSLGYRDTEAFF
cdr3_nt: TGTGCCTGCAGTTTAGGTTACAGGGACACTGAAGCTTTCTTT
v_call: TRBV27
cdr3_length: 14
j_call: TRBJ1-1
d_call: .
clone_size: few

cdr3_aa: CASSPEVGRNTEAFF
cdr3_nt: TGTGCCAGCAGCCCAGAGGTGGGACGGAACACTGAAGCTTTCTTT
v_call: TRBV7-6
cdr3_length: 15
j_call: TRBJ1-1
d_call: .
clone_size: few

cdr3_aa: CASSPGDWSASGETQYF
cdr3_nt: TGTGCCAGCTCACCGGGGGACTGGAGCGCGAGCGGTGAGACCCAGTACTTC
v_call: TRBV18
cdr3_length: 17
j_call: TRBJ2-5
d_call: .
clone_size: many

cdr3_aa: CASTPGGLHEETQYF
cdr3_nt: TGTGCCAGTACCCCAGGCGGCCTCCATGAAGAGACCCAGTACTTC
v_call: TRBV19
cdr3_length: 15
j_call: TRBJ2-5
d_call: .
clone_size: few

cdr3_aa: CAISDRRRTEAFF
cdr3_nt: TGTGCCATCAGTGACCGAAGGAGGACTGAAGCTTTCTTT
v_call: TRBV10-3
cdr3_length: 13
j_call: TRBJ1-1
d_call: .
clone_size: many

cdr3_aa: CASSPTGGPNEKLFF
cdr3_nt: TGTGCCAGCAGTCCTACAGGGGGCCCTAATGAAAAACTGTTTTTT
v_call: TRBV12-3/TRBV12-4
cdr3_length: 15
j_call: TRBJ1-4
d_call: TRBD1
clone_size: .

cdr3_aa: CASSYSGSNTEAFF
cdr3_nt: TGTGCCAGCAGTTACTCCGGTTCGAACACTGAAGCTTTCTTT
v_call: TRBV6-2/TRBV6-3
cdr3_length: 14
j_call: TRBJ1-1
d_call: .
clone_size: many

cdr3_aa: CATSDRALVDTDTQYF
cdr3_nt: TGTGCCACCAGTGACCGGGCTCTAGTCGACACAGATACGCAGTATTTT
v_call: TRBV24-1
cdr3_length: 16
j_call: TRBJ2-3
d_call: .
clone_size: many

cdr3_aa: CASSLDGGYNSPLHF
cdr3_nt: TGTGCCAGCAGCTTGGACGGGGGGTATAATTCACCCCTCCACTTT
v_call: TRBV5-6
cdr3_length: 15
j_call: TRBJ1-6
d_call: .
clone_size: many

cdr3_aa: CSVEILGGNYGYTF
cdr3_nt: TGCAGCGTTGAAATATTAGGGGGTAACTATGGCTACACCTTC
v_call: TRBV29-1
cdr3_length: 14
j_call: TRBJ1-2
d_call: .
clone_size: .

cdr3_aa: CATTGSRRAEQFF
cdr3_nt: TGTGCCACCACGGGGAGCCGGCGTGCTGAGCAGTTCTTC
v_call: TRBV24-1
cdr3_length: 13
j_call: TRBJ2-1
d_call: .
clone_size: .

cdr3_aa: CASSLRESSYEQYF
cdr3_nt: TGTGCCAGCAGTTTACGTGAGAGCTCCTACGAGCAGTACTTC
v_call: TRBV12-3/TRBV12-4
cdr3_length: 14
j_call: TRBJ2-7
d_call: .
clone_size: many

cdr3_aa: CASSGQSYGYTF
cdr3_nt: TGTGCCAGCAGTGGACAGTCCTATGGCTACACCTTC
v_call: TRBV6-1
cdr3_length: 12
j_call: TRBJ1-2
d_call: .
clone_size: many

cdr3_aa: CASSQVPRTSGINEQFF
cdr3_nt: TGTGCCAGCAGCCAAGTGCCCAGGACTAGCGGGATCAATGAGCAGTTCTTC
v_call: TRBV3-1
cdr3_length: 17
j_call: TRBJ2-1
d_call: TRBD2
clone_size: many

cdr3_aa: CASNDRGLYNEQFF
cdr3_nt: TGTGCCAGCAATGACAGGGGGCTCTACAATGAGCAGTTCTTC
v_call: TRBV27
cdr3_length: 14
j_call: TRBJ2-1
d_call: TRBD1
clone_size: .

cdr3_aa: CSARGGVGTGELFF
cdr3_nt: TGCAGTGCTAGGGGTGGGGTAGGCACCGGGGAGCTGTTTTTT
v_call: TRBV20-1
cdr3_length: 14
j_call: TRBJ2-2
d_call: .
clone_size: .

cdr3_aa: CASSPLTGLNEQYF
cdr3_nt: TGTGCCAGCTCACCACTCACAGGGTTGAACGAGCAGTACTTC
v_call: TRBV18
cdr3_length: 14
j_call: TRBJ2-7
d_call: .
clone_size: many

cdr3_aa: CASRADRGREKLFF
cdr3_nt: TGTGCCAGCAGGGCGGACAGGGGGCGCGAAAAACTGTTTTTT
v_call: TRBV6-1
cdr3_length: 14
j_call: TRBJ1-4
d_call: TRBD1
clone_size: .

cdr3_aa: CASSFYGTTARDEQFF
cdr3_nt: TGTGCCAGCAGTTTTTATGGGACAACTGCACGGGATGAGCAGTTCTTC
v_call: TRBV12-3/TRBV12-4
cdr3_length: 16
j_call: TRBJ2-1
d_call: .
clone_size: many

cdr3_aa: CASSLGQGAAYEQYF
cdr3_nt: TGTGCCAGCAGTTTGGGACAGGGGGCCGCCTACGAGCAGTACTTC
v_call: TRBV12-3/TRBV12-4
cdr3_length: 15
j_call: TRBJ2-7
d_call: TRBD1
clone_size: .

cdr3_aa: CASSPLTSGRGWDEQFF
cdr3_nt: TGTGCCAGCAGCCCACTAACTAGCGGGAGGGGCTGGGATGAGCAGTTCTTC
v_call: TRBV3-1
cdr3_length: 17
j_call: TRBJ2-1
d_call: TRBD2
clone_size: many

cdr3_aa: CASSLSSGRIPYEQYF
cdr3_nt: TGTGCCAGCAGCTTATCTAGCGGGAGGATCCCCTACGAGCAGTACTTC
v_call: TRBV7-2
cdr3_length: 16
j_call: TRBJ2-7
d_call: TRBD2
clone_size: many

cdr3_aa: CASRGGSATDTQYF
cdr3_nt: TGTGCCAGCAGGGGCGGGAGCGCCACAGATACGCAGTATTTT
v_call: TRBV12-3/TRBV12-4
cdr3_length: 14
j_call: TRBJ2-3
d_call: TRBD2
clone_size: many

cdr3_aa: CASREGTYEQYF
cdr3_nt: TGTGCCAGCAGGGAGGGTACCTACGAGCAGTACTTC
v_call: TRBV2
cdr3_length: 12
j_call: TRBJ2-7
d_call: .
clone_size: many

cdr3_aa: CASTGTVTAFF
cdr3_nt: TGTGCCAGCACCGGGACAGTGACCGCTTTCTTT
v_call: TRBV2
cdr3_length: 11
j_call: TRBJ1-1
d_call: TRBD1
clone_size: many

cdr3_aa: CASRWDADTQYF
cdr3_nt: TGTGCCAGCAGGTGGGACGCAGATACGCAGTATTTT
v_call: TRBV27
cdr3_length: 12
j_call: TRBJ2-3
d_call: .
clone_size: .

cdr3_aa: CSARDRVAGGVYNEQFF
cdr3_nt: TGCAGTGCTAGAGACAGAGTAGCGGGAGGGGTATACAATGAGCAGTTCTTC
v_call: TRBV20-1
cdr3_length: 17
j_call: TRBJ2-1
d_call: TRBD2
clone_size: .

cdr3_aa: CASSFRLIGYGTLGTEAFF
cdr3_nt: TGTGCCAGCAGTTTCAGGCTTATTGGCTACGGGACCCTGGGGACTGAAGCTTTCTTT
v_call: TRBV27
cdr3_length: 19
j_call: TRBJ1-1
d_call: .
clone_size: many

cdr3_aa: CASSVPREGLNNEQFF
cdr3_nt: TGTGCCAGCAGCGTCCCGCGGGAGGGCCTCAACAATGAGCAGTTCTTC
v_call: TRBV9
cdr3_length: 16
j_call: TRBJ2-1
d_call: TRBD2
clone_size: few

cdr3_aa: CVSSRRRYRVGNTIYF
cdr3_nt: TGTGTCAGCAGCCGCAGGAGATACAGGGTTGGAAACACCATATATTTT
v_call: TRBV28
cdr3_length: 16
j_call: TRBJ1-3
d_call: .
clone_size: many

cdr3_aa: CASSPASGRFYEQYF
cdr3_nt: TGTGCCAGCAGCCCCGCAAGCGGGAGGTTTTACGAGCAGTACTTC
v_call: TRBV7-2
cdr3_length: 15
j_call: TRBJ2-7
d_call: TRBD2
clone_size: many

cdr3_aa: CASSPRHPPETQYF
cdr3_nt: TGTGCCAGCAGCCCCCGACACCCCCCGGAGACCCAGTACTTC
v_call: TRBV7-3
cdr3_length: 14
j_call: TRBJ2-5
d_call: .
clone_size: many

cdr3_aa: CASSWGGGSYEQYF
cdr3_nt: TGTGCCAGCAGTTGGGGCGGGGGCTCCTACGAGCAGTACTTC
v_call: TRBV6-1
cdr3_length: 14
j_call: TRBJ2-7
d_call: TRBD2
clone_size: many

cdr3_aa: CAWSYWTTEAFF
cdr3_nt: TGTGCCTGGAGTTACTGGACCACTGAAGCTTTCTTT
v_call: TRBV30
cdr3_length: 12
j_call: TRBJ1-1
d_call: .
clone_size: many

cdr3_aa: CATRTSGFGDTQYF
cdr3_nt: TGTGCCACAAGGACTAGCGGATTCGGAGATACGCAGTATTTT
v_call: TRBV19
cdr3_length: 14
j_call: TRBJ2-3
d_call: TRBD2
clone_size: few

cdr3_aa: CASNDPNTEAFF
cdr3_nt: TGTGCCAGCAACGACCCGAACACTGAAGCTTTCTTT
v_call: TRBV7-2
cdr3_length: 12
j_call: TRBJ1-1
d_call: .
clone_size: .

cdr3_aa: CASSLSPGLAAYEQYF
cdr3_nt: TGTGCCAGCAGCTTATCTCCGGGACTAGCGGCCTACGAGCAGTACTTC
v_call: TRBV11-2
cdr3_length: 16
j_call: TRBJ2-7
d_call: TRBD2
clone_size: many

cdr3_aa: CASSLTGEAQPQHF
cdr3_nt: TGTGCCAGCAGTCTAACAGGGGAGGCTCAGCCCCAGCATTTT
v_call: TRBV7-9
cdr3_length: 14
j_call: TRBJ1-5
d_call: TRBD1
clone_size: few

cdr3_aa: CASSLDGGTNEKLFF
cdr3_nt: TGTGCCAGCAGTTTAGATGGGGGCACTAATGAAAAACTGTTTTTT
v_call: TRBV12-3/TRBV12-4
cdr3_length: 15
j_call: TRBJ1-4
d_call: .
clone_size: few

cdr3_aa: CASSYSKRGTLIYGYTF
cdr3_nt: TGTGCCAGCAGTTACTCGAAACGGGGTACTTTAATCTATGGCTACACCTTC
v_call: TRBV6-5
cdr3_length: 17
j_call: TRBJ1-2
d_call: .
clone_size: .

cdr3_aa: CASSMEGMNTEAFF
cdr3_nt: TGTGCCAGCAGTATGGAGGGGATGAACACTGAAGCTTTCTTT
v_call: TRBV9
cdr3_length: 14
j_call: TRBJ1-1
d_call: .
clone_size: .

cdr3_aa: CSAIPAGTPYEQYF
cdr3_nt: TGCAGTGCTATCCCAGCGGGAACCCCTTACGAGCAGTACTTC
v_call: TRBV20-1
cdr3_length: 14
j_call: TRBJ2-7
d_call: TRBD2
clone_size: many

cdr3_aa: CASSLGGTSGSYEQYF
cdr3_nt: TGCGCCAGCAGCTTGGGAGGGACTAGCGGATCCTACGAGCAGTACTTC
v_call: TRBV5-1
cdr3_length: 16
j_call: TRBJ2-7
d_call: TRBD2
clone_size: many

cdr3_aa: CASSSILGVSGANVLTF
cdr3_nt: TGCGCCAGCAGCTCTATTTTGGGGGTCTCTGGGGCCAACGTCCTGACTTTC
v_call: TRBV5-1
cdr3_length: 17
j_call: TRBJ2-6
d_call: .
clone_size: .

cdr3_aa: CASTSPADNEQFF
cdr3_nt: TGTGCCAGCACCTCCCCGGCAGACAATGAGCAGTTCTTC
v_call: TRBV28
cdr3_length: 13
j_call: TRBJ2-1
d_call: .
clone_size: medium-sized

cdr3_aa: CASSESYRTVNSPLHF
cdr3_nt: TGTGCCAGCAGTGAGAGTTATCGGACAGTCAATTCACCCCTCCACTTT
v_call: TRBV25-1
cdr3_length: 16
j_call: TRBJ1-6
d_call: .
clone_size: few

cdr3_aa: CASSQSLAKNIQYF
cdr3_nt: TGCGCCAGCAGCCAGAGTTTAGCCAAAAACATTCAGTACTTC
v_call: TRBV10-1
cdr3_length: 14
j_call: TRBJ2-4
d_call: .
clone_size: few

cdr3_aa: CASTPTETYGYTF
cdr3_nt: TGTGCCAGCACCCCGACAGAAACCTATGGCTACACCTTC
v_call: TRBV2
cdr3_length: 13
j_call: TRBJ1-2
d_call: .
clone_size: many

cdr3_aa: CASSEASVMGGIYEQYF
cdr3_nt: TGTGCCAGCAGTGAAGCATCGGTCATGGGGGGTATCTACGAGCAGTACTTC
v_call: TRBV6-1
cdr3_length: 17
j_call: TRBJ2-7
d_call: .
clone_size: many

cdr3_aa: CASSFSPAGGFTGELFF
cdr3_nt: TGTGCCAGCAGTTTTTCGCCAGCGGGAGGCTTCACCGGGGAGCTGTTTTTT
v_call: TRBV27
cdr3_length: 17
j_call: TRBJ2-2
d_call: TRBD2
clone_size: few

cdr3_aa: CASSAARTTDTQYF
cdr3_nt: TGTGCCAGCAGCGCCGCGCGGACCACAGATACGCAGTATTTT
v_call: TRBV9
cdr3_length: 14
j_call: TRBJ2-3
d_call: .
clone_size: few

cdr3_aa: CSAPDRGTNYGYTF
cdr3_nt: TGCAGTGCCCCGGACAGGGGAACTAACTATGGCTACACCTTC
v_call: TRBV20-1
cdr3_length: 14
j_call: TRBJ1-2
d_call: TRBD1
clone_size: .

cdr3_aa: CASLALSGANVLTF
cdr3_nt: TGCGCCAGTTTAGCCCTTAGTGGGGCCAACGTCCTGACTTTC
v_call: TRBV10-2
cdr3_length: 14
j_call: TRBJ2-6
d_call: .
clone_size: .